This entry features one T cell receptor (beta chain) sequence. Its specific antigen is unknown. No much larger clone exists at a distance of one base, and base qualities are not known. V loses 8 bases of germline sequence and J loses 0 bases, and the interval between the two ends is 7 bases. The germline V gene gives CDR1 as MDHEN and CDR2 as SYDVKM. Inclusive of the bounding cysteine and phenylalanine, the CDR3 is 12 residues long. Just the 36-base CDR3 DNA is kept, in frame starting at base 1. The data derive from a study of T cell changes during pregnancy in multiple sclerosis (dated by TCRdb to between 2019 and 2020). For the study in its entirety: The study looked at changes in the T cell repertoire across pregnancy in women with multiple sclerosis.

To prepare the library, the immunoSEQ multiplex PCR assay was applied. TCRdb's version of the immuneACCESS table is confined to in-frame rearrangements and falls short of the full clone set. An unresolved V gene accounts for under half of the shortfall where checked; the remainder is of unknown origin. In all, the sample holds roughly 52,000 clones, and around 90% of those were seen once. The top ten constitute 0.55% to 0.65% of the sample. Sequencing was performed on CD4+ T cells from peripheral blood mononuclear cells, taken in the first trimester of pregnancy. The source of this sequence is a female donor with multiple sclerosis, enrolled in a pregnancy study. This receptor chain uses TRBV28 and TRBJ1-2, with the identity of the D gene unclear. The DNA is TGTGCCAGCGGAGGATCTAACTATGGCTACACCTTC. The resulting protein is CASGGSNYGYTF.